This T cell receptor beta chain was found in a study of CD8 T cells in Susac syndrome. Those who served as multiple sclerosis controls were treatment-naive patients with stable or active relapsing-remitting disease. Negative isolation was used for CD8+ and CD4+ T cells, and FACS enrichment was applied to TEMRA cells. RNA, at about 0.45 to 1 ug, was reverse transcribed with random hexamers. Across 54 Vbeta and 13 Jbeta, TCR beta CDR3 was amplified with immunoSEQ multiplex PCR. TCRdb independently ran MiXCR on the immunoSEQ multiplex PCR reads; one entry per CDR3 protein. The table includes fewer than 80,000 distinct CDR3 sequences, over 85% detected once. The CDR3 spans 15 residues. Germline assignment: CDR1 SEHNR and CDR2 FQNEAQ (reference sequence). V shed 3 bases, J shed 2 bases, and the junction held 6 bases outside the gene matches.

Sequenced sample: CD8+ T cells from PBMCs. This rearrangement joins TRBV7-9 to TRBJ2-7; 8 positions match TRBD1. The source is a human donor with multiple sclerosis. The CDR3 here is CASSFQTGGTYEQYF. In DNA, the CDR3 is TGTGCCAGCAGCTTTCAAACAGGGGGGACCTACGAGCAGTACTTC.